This T cell receptor (beta chain) derives from a study of shared clonotypes between healthy human individuals. Findings of the study overall: Roughly 4.6% of naive CD4 clonotypes were common to a few donors. The donor pool, a small one, limited the genetic and exposure-history diversity represented.

As for this clone: Its specificity is not known.

The CDR3 is made up of 13 amino acids. The germline gives CDR1 LNHDA, CDR2 SQIVND (reference sequence). The V and J ends lost 6 bases and 2 bases respectively, with 11 bases between them. Positively selected for CCR7, the CD45RO-negative cells used as naive CD8 cells excluded terminally differentiated effector memory CD45RA+ cells. The authors split each subset's genomic DNA evenly across several immunoSEQ plates. Data came from immunoSEQ multiplex PCR; TCRdb stores just in-frame clones and leaves some out. The table has millions of clones, 90% to 95% seen once. This clonotype was obtained from a man between 18 and 35 years old in good health. Some clones in this sample may be carry-over from other donors' samples. What was sequenced was naive CD8+ T cells from PBMCs. The chain couples TRBV19 to TRBJ2-7; tentative D call: TRBD1 (5 bases). The CDR3 loop reads CASSSRVTYEQYF. The CDR3 nucleotides are TGTGCCAGTAGCTCCAGGGTGACCTACGAGCAGTACTTC. Variable domain in full (rest from reference TRBV19 and TRBJ2-7): DGGITQSPKYLFRKEGQNVTLSCEQNLNHDAMYWYRQDPGQGLRLIYYSQIVNDFQKGDIAEGYSVSREKKESFPLTVTSAQKNPTAFYLCASSSRVTYEQYFGPGTRLTVT.